The source of this T cell receptor (beta chain) is a study of blood T cells in healthy people across ages. Study-wide points: Measured against age, TCR beta diversity per million T cells decreased in a roughly linear manner. A greater number of naive CD4+ cells and higher diversity distinguished long-lived donors from aged donors.

Germline V CDR1 and CDR2: MNHEY, SMNVEV (reference sequence). The CDR3 has 14 amino acids. Trimming removed 2 bases from V and 1 base from J, with 8 bases in between. A minimum of 5.5 micrograms of total RNA was extracted per sample. There are many counts of this clonotype. Antigen specificity is unknown. PCR was performed a second time for about 7 to 12 cycles using a sample-barcoded 5' primer and a J-beta primer mix. The template-switch adaptor was a 5' adaptor with 12 random nucleotides. It tagged each cDNA molecule. TCRdb recomputed calls from the 5' RACE reads with MiXCR, one row per CDR3 protein. The sample consists of about 1,000,000 distinct CDR3 sequences, roughly 45% of them appearing once.

The sample taken for sequencing was blood. The clonotype was recovered from a woman aged 55-75 years in good health. The chain recombines TRBV27 with TRBJ2-5; tentative D call: TRBD2 (5 bases). The CDR3, as DNA: TGTGCCAGCAGTTTAGGGAGACTCCAAGAGACCCAGTACTTC. Amino acid sequence: CASSLGRLQETQYF.